These T cell receptor beta chains were read from a single sample in a study of T cell responses to AZD1222 COVID-19 vaccine. TCRdb's table, derived via immunoSEQ multiplex PCR, lists solely in-frame clones and lacks some. Among tens of thousands of clones listed, 80% to 90% were seen once. This material consisted of peripheral blood, taken 28 days after the second AZD1222 dose. The receptors shown here come from an adult who received the AZD1222 COVID-19 vaccine. CDR3s include the opening cysteine and the closing phenylalanine or tryptophan. The order of the fields is D gene, J gene, V gene, clone size, CDR3 protein, CDR3 DNA. A D gene is named only where the DNA matches it firmly. Expanded clones are given a class, and other clones once, few, many or no size at all.

d_call: .
j_call: TRBJ2-2
v_call: TRBV14
clone_size: .
cdr3_aa: CASRPQGTGELFF
cdr3_nt: TGTGCCAGCAGGCCACAGGGAACCGGGGAGCTGTTTTTT

d_call: .
j_call: TRBJ2-7
v_call: TRBV18
clone_size: .
cdr3_aa: CASSPVSGGTYEQYF
cdr3_nt: TGTGCCAGCTCACCAGTAAGCGGCGGCACCTACGAGCAGTACTTC

d_call: .
j_call: TRBJ1-1
v_call: TRBV2
clone_size: .
cdr3_aa: CASSRAGTEAFF
cdr3_nt: TGTGCCAGCAGTAGAGCGGGGACTGAAGCTTTCTTT

d_call: .
j_call: TRBJ1-2
v_call: TRBV3-1/TRBV3-2
clone_size: .
cdr3_aa: CASSQQQMIYGYTF
cdr3_nt: TGTGCCAGCAGTCAACAGCAGATGATCTATGGCTACACCTTC

d_call: TRBD2
j_call: TRBJ2-7
v_call: TRBV4-1
clone_size: .
cdr3_aa: CASSPERGPTYEQYF
cdr3_nt: TGCGCCAGCAGCCCTGAGCGGGGGCCTACCTACGAGCAGTACTTC

d_call: .
j_call: TRBJ1-1
v_call: TRBV27
clone_size: .
cdr3_aa: CASSPGWKGTEAFF
cdr3_nt: TGTGCCAGCAGTCCCGGATGGAAGGGCACTGAAGCTTTCTTT

d_call: TRBD2
j_call: TRBJ2-1
v_call: TRBV6-1
clone_size: .
cdr3_aa: CASSERRTSGTFVQFF
cdr3_nt: TGTGCCAGCAGTGAAAGAAGGACTAGCGGGACTTTCGTGCAGTTCTTC

d_call: .
j_call: TRBJ1-2
v_call: TRBV4-3
clone_size: .
cdr3_aa: CASSRGTDHYGYTF
cdr3_nt: TGCGCCAGCAGTCGTGGTACGGATCACTATGGCTACACCTTC

d_call: .
j_call: TRBJ1-4
v_call: TRBV28
clone_size: .
cdr3_aa: CASSLAGIAKKLFF
cdr3_nt: TGTGCCAGCAGTTTAGCCGGGATCGCAAAAAAACTGTTTTTT

d_call: TRBD2
j_call: TRBJ2-7
v_call: TRBV20-1
clone_size: few
cdr3_aa: CSASKSGSGGYEQYF
cdr3_nt: TGCAGTGCTAGTAAGTCGGGTAGCGGGGGCTACGAGCAGTACTTC

d_call: .
j_call: TRBJ1-3
v_call: TRBV5-1
clone_size: .
cdr3_aa: CASSPRTGASGNTIYF
cdr3_nt: TGCGCCAGCAGCCCCCGAACCGGGGCATCGGGAAACACCATATATTTT

d_call: .
j_call: TRBJ2-2
v_call: TRBV3-1/TRBV3-2
clone_size: .
cdr3_aa: CASSQDQGGQPTGELFF
cdr3_nt: TGTGCCAGCAGCCAAGATCAGGGTGGACAGCCCACCGGGGAGCTGTTTTTT

d_call: TRBD2
j_call: TRBJ2-3
v_call: TRBV2
clone_size: .
cdr3_aa: CASSELAGFTDTQYF
cdr3_nt: TGTGCCAGCAGTGAGCTAGCGGGATTCACAGATACGCAGTATTTT

d_call: TRBD1
j_call: TRBJ2-5
v_call: TRBV10-3
clone_size: .
cdr3_aa: CAIRRQGDQETQYF
cdr3_nt: TGTGCCATCAGGAGACAGGGGGACCAAGAGACCCAGTACTTC

d_call: TRBD2
j_call: TRBJ2-1
v_call: TRBV5-5
clone_size: .
cdr3_aa: CASSLAGLAGDPLVF
cdr3_nt: TGTGCCAGCAGTTTGGCGGGACTAGCGGGGGACCCCCTAGTCTTC

d_call: .
j_call: TRBJ2-4
v_call: TRBV6-2/TRBV6-3
clone_size: .
cdr3_aa: CASSWETAIAKNIQYF
cdr3_nt: TGTGCCAGCAGTTGGGAGACAGCTATAGCCAAAAACATTCAGTACTTC

d_call: TRBD1
j_call: TRBJ2-7
v_call: TRBV27
clone_size: few
cdr3_aa: CASSQNRGEQYF
cdr3_nt: TGTGCCAGCAGCCAGAACAGGGGCGAGCAGTACTTC

d_call: .
j_call: TRBJ2-5
v_call: TRBV11-2
clone_size: once
cdr3_aa: CASSLDGEAGTWETQYF
cdr3_nt: TGTGCCAGCAGCTTAGACGGAGAGGCGGGGACCTGGGAGACCCAGTACTTC

d_call: TRBD1
j_call: TRBJ1-3
v_call: TRBV4-3
clone_size: .
cdr3_aa: CASSQGQAGGGNTIYF
cdr3_nt: TGCGCCAGCAGCCAGGGACAGGCCGGGGGAGGAAACACCATATATTTT

d_call: .
j_call: TRBJ1-5
v_call: TRBV7-4
clone_size: .
cdr3_aa: CASSLGPTNQPQHF
cdr3_nt: TGTGCCAGCAGCTTGGGCCCGACCAATCAGCCCCAGCATTTT

d_call: .
j_call: TRBJ2-1
v_call: TRBV12-3/TRBV12-4
clone_size: .
cdr3_aa: CASSLRNEQFF
cdr3_nt: TGTGCCAGCAGTCTACGAAATGAGCAGTTCTTC

d_call: .
j_call: TRBJ1-6
v_call: TRBV14
clone_size: .
cdr3_aa: CASSQQGIGNSPLHF
cdr3_nt: TGTGCCAGCAGCCAACAGGGGATTGGGAATTCACCCCTCCACTTT

d_call: .
j_call: TRBJ1-2
v_call: TRBV4-1
clone_size: .
cdr3_aa: CASSQSVVGANYGYTF
cdr3_nt: TGCGCCAGCAGCCAAAGTGTAGTAGGGGCGAACTATGGCTACACCTTC

d_call: .
j_call: TRBJ2-6
v_call: TRBV5-1
clone_size: once
cdr3_aa: CASSLVPESSGANVLTF
cdr3_nt: TGCGCCAGCAGCTTGGTGCCGGAGAGCTCTGGGGCCAACGTCCTGACTTTC

d_call: .
j_call: TRBJ1-1
v_call: TRBV3-1/TRBV3-2
clone_size: .
cdr3_aa: CASSQGPWRNTEAFF
cdr3_nt: TGTGCCAGCAGCCAAGGGCCCTGGAGAAACACTGAAGCTTTCTTT

d_call: TRBD1
j_call: TRBJ1-5
v_call: TRBV9
clone_size: medium-sized
cdr3_aa: CASSVRQGDNCLRPQHF
cdr3_nt: TGTGCCAGCAGCGTCAGACAGGGGGATAATTGCTTGCGGCCCCAGCATTTT

d_call: .
j_call: TRBJ1-3
v_call: TRBV3-1/TRBV3-2
clone_size: few
cdr3_aa: CASSQSRGNTIYF
cdr3_nt: TGTGCCAGCAGCCAGTCGAGAGGAAACACCATATATTTT

d_call: TRBD2
j_call: TRBJ2-3
v_call: TRBV19
clone_size: .
cdr3_aa: CASSISGPDTQYF
cdr3_nt: TGTGCCAGTAGTATTAGCGGGCCAGATACGCAGTATTTT

d_call: .
j_call: TRBJ1-5
v_call: TRBV19
clone_size: .
cdr3_aa: CASILSFGSNQPQHF
cdr3_nt: TGTGCCAGTATCCTATCTTTCGGTAGCAATCAGCCCCAGCATTTT

d_call: .
j_call: TRBJ2-3
v_call: TRBV6-5
clone_size: .
cdr3_aa: CASSRGDKGTQYF
cdr3_nt: TGTGCCAGCAGTAGAGGGGACAAGGGTACGCAGTATTTT

d_call: .
j_call: TRBJ1-3
v_call: TRBV30
clone_size: .
cdr3_aa: CAWSRGESPSGNTIYF
cdr3_nt: TGTGCCTGGAGTCGGGGGGAGTCACCCTCTGGAAACACCATATATTTT

d_call: TRBD1
j_call: TRBJ2-5
v_call: TRBV6-5
clone_size: .
cdr3_aa: CASSYSTGQADF
cdr3_nt: TGTGCCAGCAGTTACTCGACGGGACAGGCGGACTTC

d_call: .
j_call: TRBJ1-3
v_call: TRBV28
clone_size: .
cdr3_aa: CASSFQGNPGNTIYF
cdr3_nt: TGTGCCAGCAGCTTTCAGGGGAATCCTGGAAACACCATATATTTT

d_call: .
j_call: TRBJ1-2
v_call: TRBV4-1
clone_size: .
cdr3_aa: CASSQDQVTYGYTF
cdr3_nt: TGCGCCAGCAGCCAAGATCAGGTGACCTATGGCTACACCTTC

d_call: TRBD2
j_call: TRBJ2-1
v_call: TRBV27
clone_size: .
cdr3_aa: CASSTRLANLGGEQFF
cdr3_nt: TGTGCCAGCAGTACCCGACTAGCCAACCTGGGTGGTGAGCAGTTCTTC

d_call: .
j_call: TRBJ2-7
v_call: TRBV2
clone_size: once
cdr3_aa: CASRRGGVLSYEQYF
cdr3_nt: TGTGCCAGCAGGAGGGGGGGTGTTCTTTCCTACGAGCAGTACTTC

d_call: .
j_call: TRBJ1-4
v_call: TRBV5-5
clone_size: .
cdr3_aa: CASSLEWRGREKLFF
cdr3_nt: TGTGCCAGCAGCTTAGAGTGGAGGGGACGAGAAAAACTGTTTTTT

d_call: .
j_call: TRBJ1-1
v_call: TRBV11-2
clone_size: once
cdr3_aa: CANYLGIPLDTEAFF
cdr3_nt: TGTGCCAACTACTTGGGCATTCCTTTGGACACTGAAGCTTTCTTT

d_call: .
j_call: TRBJ2-7
v_call: TRBV27
clone_size: .
cdr3_aa: CASSLPGAPYEQYF
cdr3_nt: TGTGCCAGCAGTTTACCAGGGGCCCCCTACGAGCAGTACTTC

d_call: .
j_call: TRBJ2-1
v_call: TRBV5-1
clone_size: .
cdr3_aa: CASSWGEQGRGEQFF
cdr3_nt: TGCGCCAGCAGCTGGGGGGAACAGGGGCGCGGAGAGCAGTTCTTC

d_call: TRBD1
j_call: TRBJ1-2
v_call: TRBV30
clone_size: few
cdr3_aa: CAWVQGAYGYTF
cdr3_nt: TGTGCCTGGGTACAGGGGGCCTATGGCTACACCTTC